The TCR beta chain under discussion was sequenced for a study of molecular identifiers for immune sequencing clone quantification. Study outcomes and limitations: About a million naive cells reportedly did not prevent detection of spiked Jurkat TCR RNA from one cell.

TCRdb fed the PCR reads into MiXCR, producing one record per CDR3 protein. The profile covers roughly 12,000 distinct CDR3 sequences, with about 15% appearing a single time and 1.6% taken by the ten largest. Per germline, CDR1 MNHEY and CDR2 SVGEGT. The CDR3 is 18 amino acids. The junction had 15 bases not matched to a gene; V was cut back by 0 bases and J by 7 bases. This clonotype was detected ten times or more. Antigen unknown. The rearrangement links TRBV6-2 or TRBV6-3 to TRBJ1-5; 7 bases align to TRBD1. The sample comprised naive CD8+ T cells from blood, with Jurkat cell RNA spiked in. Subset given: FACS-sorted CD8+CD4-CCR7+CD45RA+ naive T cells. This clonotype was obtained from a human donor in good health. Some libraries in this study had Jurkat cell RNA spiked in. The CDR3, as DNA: TGTGCCAGCAGTTACTCGAGTGAGGGGGCGCAAGTTTTCCAGCCCCAGCATTTT. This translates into CASSYSSEGAQVFQPQHF.